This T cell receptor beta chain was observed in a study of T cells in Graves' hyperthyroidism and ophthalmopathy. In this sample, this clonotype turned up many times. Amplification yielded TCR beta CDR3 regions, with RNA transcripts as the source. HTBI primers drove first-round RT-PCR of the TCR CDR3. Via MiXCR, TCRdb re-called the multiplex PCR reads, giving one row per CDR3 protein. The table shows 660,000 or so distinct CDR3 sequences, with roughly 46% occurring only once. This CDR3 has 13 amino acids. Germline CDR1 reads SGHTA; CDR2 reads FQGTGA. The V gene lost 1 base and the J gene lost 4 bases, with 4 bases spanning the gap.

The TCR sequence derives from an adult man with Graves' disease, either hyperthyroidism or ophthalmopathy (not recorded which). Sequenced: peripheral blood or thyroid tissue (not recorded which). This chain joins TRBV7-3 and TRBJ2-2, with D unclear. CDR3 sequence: CASSLMPTGELFF. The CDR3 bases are TGTGCCAGCAGCTTAATGCCCACCGGGGAGCTGTTTTTT.